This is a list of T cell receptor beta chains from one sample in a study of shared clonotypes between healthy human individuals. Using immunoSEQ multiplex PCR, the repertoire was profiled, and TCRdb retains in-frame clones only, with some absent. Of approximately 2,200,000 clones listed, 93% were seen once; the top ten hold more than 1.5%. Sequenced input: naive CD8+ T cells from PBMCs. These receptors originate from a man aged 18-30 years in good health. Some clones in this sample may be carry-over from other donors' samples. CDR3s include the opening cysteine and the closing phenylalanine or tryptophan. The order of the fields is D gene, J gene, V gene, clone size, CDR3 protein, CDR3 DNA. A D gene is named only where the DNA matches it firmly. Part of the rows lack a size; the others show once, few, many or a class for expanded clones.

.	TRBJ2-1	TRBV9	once	CASSVAFGSSKEQFF	TGTGCCAGCAGCGTAGCGTTTGGATCTAGCAAGGAGCAGTTCTTC
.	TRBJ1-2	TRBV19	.	CASSIDAEGGSDGYTF	TGTGCCAGTAGTATAGACGCGGAAGGGGGTTCGGATGGCTACACCTTC
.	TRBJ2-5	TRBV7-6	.	CASSSPGLLRETQYF	TGTGCCAGCAGCTCCCCCGGCCTTCTTCGGGAGACCCAGTACTTC
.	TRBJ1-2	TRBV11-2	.	CASSSTLTNYGYTF	TGTGCCAGCAGCTCCACCTTAACTAACTATGGCTACACCTTC
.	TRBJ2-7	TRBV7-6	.	CASSLGRGTGAPSYEQYF	TGTGCCAGCAGCTTAGGGCGGGGGACAGGAGCCCCCTCCTACGAGCAGTACTTC
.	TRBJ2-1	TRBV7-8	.	CASSRLGTNEQFF	TGTGCCAGCAGCAGACTAGGAACCAATGAGCAGTTCTTC
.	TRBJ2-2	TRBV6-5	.	CASMAREYTGELFF	TGTGCCAGCATGGCCCGGGAGTACACCGGGGAGCTGTTTTTT
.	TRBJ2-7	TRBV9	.	CASSDGSPYEQYF	TGTGCCAGCAGCGATGGGTCCCCCTACGAGCAGTACTTC
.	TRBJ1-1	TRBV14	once	CASSQVDSVNTEAFF	TGTGCCAGCAGCCAAGTAGACAGCGTGAACACTGAAGCTTTCTTT
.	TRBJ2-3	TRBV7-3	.	CASSSHPGRQSTDTQYF	TGTGCCAGCAGCTCCCACCCGGGACGTCAGAGCACAGATACGCAGTATTTT
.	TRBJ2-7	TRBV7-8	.	CASSYGMTGQYF	TGTGCCAGCAGCTACGGAATGACAGGGCAGTACTTC
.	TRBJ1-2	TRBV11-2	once	CASSSPNEDDYGYTF	TGTGCCAGCAGCTCTCCGAACGAGGACGACTATGGCTACACCTTC
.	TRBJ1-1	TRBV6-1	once	CASSGRPGRVNTEAFF	TGTGCCAGCAGTGGGAGACCCGGTCGGGTGAACACTGAAGCTTTCTTT
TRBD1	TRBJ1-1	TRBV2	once	CASSEALGDRGLDTEAFF	TGTGCCAGCAGTGAAGCGCTTGGGGACAGGGGGCTCGACACTGAAGCTTTCTTT
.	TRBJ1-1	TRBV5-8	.	CASSFWVNEAFF	TGTGCCAGCAGCTTTTGGGTGAATGAAGCTTTCTTT
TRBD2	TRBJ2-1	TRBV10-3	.	CATAKILAGDSNEQFF	TGTGCCACCGCCAAAATACTAGCGGGGGACTCCAATGAGCAGTTCTTC
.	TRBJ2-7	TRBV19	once	CASSIGQDYEQYF	TGTGCCAGTAGTATAGGGCAGGACTACGAGCAGTACTTC
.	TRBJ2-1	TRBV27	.	CASSLRLGYNEQFF	TGTGCCAGCAGTTTAAGGCTTGGTTACAATGAGCAGTTCTTC
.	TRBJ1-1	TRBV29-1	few	CSVDGRNTEAFF	TGCAGCGTTGACGGGCGGAACACTGAAGCTTTCTTT
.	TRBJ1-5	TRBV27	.	CASRTGRQPQHF	TGTGCCAGCCGTACAGGGAGGCAGCCCCAGCATTTT
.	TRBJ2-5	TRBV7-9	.	CASSLPGGLNSFQETQYF	TGTGCCAGCAGCTTACCTGGGGGTCTTAACAGTTTCCAAGAGACCCAGTACTTC
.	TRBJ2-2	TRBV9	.	CATNAGGTGELFF	TGTGCCACCAATGCAGGAGGAACCGGGGAGCTGTTTTTT
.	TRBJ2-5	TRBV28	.	CASTQKDRTRETQYF	TGTGCCAGCACACAAAAGGATCGGACAAGAGAGACCCAGTACTTC
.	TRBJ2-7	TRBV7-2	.	CASSLVPASTYEQYF	TGTGCCAGCAGCTTAGTGCCAGCGAGTACCTACGAGCAGTACTTC
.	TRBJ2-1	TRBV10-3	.	CAITFGPGRNEQFF	.
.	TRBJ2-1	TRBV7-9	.	CASSLSGSVGYNEQFF	TGTGCCAGCAGCTTAAGTGGGAGCGTAGGATACAATGAGCAGTTCTTC
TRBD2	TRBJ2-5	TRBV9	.	CASSVVGAGVFGETQYF	TGTGCCAGCAGCGTAGTTGGGGCGGGAGTTTTCGGCGAGACCCAGTACTTC
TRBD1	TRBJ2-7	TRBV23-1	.	CASSQFDRDSYEQYF	TGCGCCAGCAGTCAATTTGACAGGGATTCCTACGAGCAGTACTTC
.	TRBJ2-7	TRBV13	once	CASSLGQGRYEQYF	TGTGCCAGCAGCTTAGGCCAGGGTCGCTACGAGCAGTACTTC
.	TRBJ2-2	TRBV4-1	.	CASSHAGGELFF	TGCGCCAGCAGCCATGCCGGCGGGGAGCTGTTTTTT
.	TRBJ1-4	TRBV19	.	CASSWGHSEKLFF	TGTGCCAGTAGTTGGGGGCATAGTGAAAAACTGTTTTTT
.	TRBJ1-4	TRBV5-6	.	CASSLLRWVCEKLFF	TGTGCCAGCAGCCTCCTCAGGTGGGTGTGTGAAAAACTGTTTTTT
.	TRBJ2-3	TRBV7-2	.	CASSPRLGSDTQYF	TGTGCCAGCAGCCCCCGACTAGGCTCAGATACGCAGTATTTT
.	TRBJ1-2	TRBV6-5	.	CASAAGVGYTF	TGTGCCAGCGCGGCAGGGGTCGGCTACACCTTC
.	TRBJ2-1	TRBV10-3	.	CAISEPDRVEQFF	TGTGCCATCAGTGAGCCTGACCGGGTCGAGCAGTTCTTC
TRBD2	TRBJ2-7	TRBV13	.	CASREGTSGTGGEQYF	TGTGCCAGCAGGGAGGGGACTAGCGGGACTGGAGGGGAGCAGTACTTC
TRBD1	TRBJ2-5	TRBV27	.	CASSLTVRQGLETQYF	TGTGCCAGCAGTTTAACAGTAAGACAGGGATTGGAGACCCAGTACTTC
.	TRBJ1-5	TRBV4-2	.	CASSQPGVQPQHF	TGTGCCAGCAGCCAACCCGGGGTTCAGCCCCAGCATTTT